The clone carrying this T cell receptor (beta chain) has a count of ten or more. MiXCR, applied by TCRdb to the RACE reads, yields one record per CDR3 protein. This sample has fewer than 60,000 distinct CDR3 sequences, with 9.3% found just once. This sample was taken from a study of human T cells and chemical hapten exposure. Study background: Upper-back patch tests with 0.01% DPC were read at 6 days.

Germline V gene lookup returns CDR1 SGHKS and CDR2 YYEKEE (reference sequence). CDR3 length equals 15 residues. J lost 4 bases, V lost 3 bases, and 7 bases had no gene match. Time point: patch test 1, 2 weeks after DPC sensitization. Described treatment: therapeutic diphenylcyclopropenone sensitization with weekly scalp DPC. The rearrangement joins TRBV5-5 to TRBJ1-5, with TRBD1 matching 7 bases. Sequenced here: whole blood, sampled in connection with sensitization to the hapten diphenylcyclopropenone (DPC). This receptor was taken from a woman aged 45-65 years with alopecia areata. Some clones in this sample may be carry-over from other donors' samples. CDR3 sequence: CASSSGTARNQPQHF. CDR3 in DNA: TGTGCCAGCAGCTCGGGGACAGCGAGGAATCAGCCCCAGCATTTT.